This entry concerns a single TCR beta chain. CDR3 length: 16 amino acids. Germline CDR1 is SGHDT and CDR2 is YYEEEE. V lost 2 bases to trimming and J lost 4 bases; unmatched junction nucleotides: 10. This entry comes from a study of shared clonotypes between healthy human individuals. The assay was immunoSEQ multiplex PCR, and TCRdb's table has in-frame clones only and misses some. The sample holds 2 million to 2.5 million clones; more than 90% are singletons and the top ten take roughly 0.13%. Sequenced sample: naive CD4+ T cells sorted from blood. Noted subset: CD45RA+ positively selected. The sequence was obtained from a man between 18 and 35 years old in good health. The chain has TRBV5-6 and TRBJ1-1, with 8 bases matching TRBD1. The CDR3 nucleotides are TGTGCCAGCAGCTTTCTGGACAGGGTTAAGGGCACTGAAGCTTTCTTT. Its protein is CASSFLDRVKGTEAFF.